The entry below describes one TCR beta chain. Its specificity is unknown. This entry belongs to a study of cytomegalovirus exposure and HLA in healthy donors. Overall study: The study's early data release held about 77 million unique TCRs from HLA-typed donors.

Findings and limits, study-wide: Later analysis demonstrated an association between a missense DCLRE1C variant and TCR beta V- and J-gene trimming. Excluded were some V segments that proved indistinguishable, including TRBV6-2 and TRBV6-3. Productive status was seen about 90% or about 30% of the time for most TCR beta V segments in an earlier analysis.

Primers for the PCR totalled 60 Vbeta and 13 Jbeta. Assay used: immunoSEQ multiplex PCR; TCRdb lists only in-frame clones, some missing. Here the sample spans around 180,000 clones, roughly 87% being singletons. The trim removed 4 bases at V and 2 bases at J, leaving 0 bases unmatched. Germline V gene data show CDR1 as MNHEY and CDR2 as SMNVEV (reference sequence). The length of the CDR3 is 14 residues. Sequencing was done on a sample of PBMCs. V and J are TRBV27 and TRBJ1-5, with 9 bases lining up with TRBD1. The sequence was collected from a girl in the first two years of life in good health and CMV-seronegative. The CDR3 nucleotides are TGTGCCAGCAGTTGGACAGGGGGCAATCAGCCCCAGCATTTT. Translated, it gives CASSWTGGNQPQHF.